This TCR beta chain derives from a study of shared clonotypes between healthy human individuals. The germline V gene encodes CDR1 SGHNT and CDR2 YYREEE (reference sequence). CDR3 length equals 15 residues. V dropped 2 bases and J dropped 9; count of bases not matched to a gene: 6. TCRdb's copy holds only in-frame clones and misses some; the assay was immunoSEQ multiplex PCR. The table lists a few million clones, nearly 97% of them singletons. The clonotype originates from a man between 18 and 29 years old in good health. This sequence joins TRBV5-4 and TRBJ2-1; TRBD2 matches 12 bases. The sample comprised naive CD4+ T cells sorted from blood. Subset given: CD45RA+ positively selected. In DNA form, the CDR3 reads TGTGCCAGCAGCTTCCTAGCGGGGGGGCCTGGTGAGCAGTTCTTC. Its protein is CASSFLAGGPGEQFF.